Each of the 29 T cell receptor beta chains below was sequenced from the same sample in a study of T cells after posttransplantation cyclophosphamide. Only in-frame clones appear in the TCRdb table, and some are missing; sequencing was by immunoSEQ multiplex PCR. The sample lists 20,000 to 25,000 clones, none appearing once, the ten largest making up under 5%. The sample was PBMCs. These receptor sequences come from a woman aged 45-65 years in good health, CMV-negative, and a related stem cell transplant donor.

This clone showed up many times. The genes are TRBV5-1 and TRBJ2-7; TRBD2 matches at 11 bases. The V gene end was trimmed by 3 bases and the J gene end by 6 bases; junction bases not matched to a gene: 11. The CDR3 is 16 residues long. Looked up from germline, CDR1 is SGHRS and CDR2 is YFSETQ. Here the CDR3 DNA reads TGCGCCAGCAGCTATACTAGCGGGAGCGGTCTCGGCGAGCAGTACTTC. It specifies CASSYTSGSGLGEQYF.

This clone appeared many times. The CDR3 region is CATRKMEGSTEAFF. CDR3 coding DNA: TGTGCCACCCGAAAGATGGAGGGTAGCACTGAAGCTTTCTTT. The V gene is TRBV6-5, the J gene TRBJ1-1, with no clear D. This CDR3 region has 14 residues. CDR1 and CDR2 (germline): MNHEY, SVGAGI. The V end was cut by 10 bases, the J end by 4 bases, with 19 bases between.

This clone was observed many times. The chain couples TRBV5-1 to TRBJ2-3; TRBD2 matches at 7 bases. Looked up from germline, CDR1 is SGHRS and CDR2 is YFSETQ. This CDR3 region has 14 residues. V dropped 0 bases and J dropped 3; count of bases not matched to a gene: 1. In DNA form, the CDR3 reads TGCGCCAGCAGCTTGGCGGGAGGAACAGATACGCAGTATTTT. Protein product: CASSLAGGTDTQYF.

There are many counts of this clone. The CDR3, as DNA: TGCGCCAGCAGCCAAGATATCGGGGAGCGCTCTGGAAACACCATATATTTT. It encodes CASSQDIGERSGNTIYF. V gene TRBV4-1 combines with J gene TRBJ1-3; D remains ambiguous. The CDR3 consists of 17 residues. Trimming left V 0 bases short and J 0 bases short, with 12 bases between. Germline V gives CDR1 MGHRA, CDR2 YSYEKL.

Ten or more counts support this clone. V gene TRBV7-7 combines with J gene TRBJ2-3; 9 positions agree with TRBD2. CDR1 and CDR2 from the germline V gene are SSHAT and FNYEAQ (reference sequence). Trimming removed 6 bases from V and 2 bases from J; junction bases left unmatched: 6. This CDR3 contains 15 residues. The chain's CDR3 is CASSPGTSPTDTQYF. The CDR3 DNA is TGTGCCAGCAGTCCCGGGACTAGCCCCACAGATACGCAGTATTTT.

Ten or more counts support this clone. J is TRBJ1-2 and V is TRBV5-3, with 7 bases identical to TRBD1. TRBV5-3 is treated as an ORF (open reading frame) with a function not yet certain. Germline trimming cut 4 bases from V and 4 bases from J; bases unmatched to any gene: 10. The CDR3 covers 15 residues. The CDR3 DNA sequence: TGTGCCAGAAGCACCCGGGACAGTCCCGTCTATGGCTACACCTTC. The encoded protein is CARSTRDSPVYGYTF.

At least ten counts were recorded for this clone. The chain has TRBV7-6 and TRBJ2-3, with D tentatively TRBD1 (6 bases). This CDR3 spans 15 amino acids. Germline CDR1 reads SGHVS; CDR2 reads FNYEAQ. Trimming removed 2 bases at V and 6 bases at J, with 15 bases between. CDR3 sequence reads: CASSLSGERRDTQYF. CDR3 nucleotide sequence: TGTGCCAGCAGCTTATCAGGGGAACGGCGGGATACGCAGTATTTT.

This clone occurred many times. The V and J genes are TRBV29-1 and TRBJ2-7; D call uncertain. Germline loops: CDR1 SQVTM, CDR2 ANQGSEA. This CDR3 has 11 residues. V lost 6 bases and J lost 4, with 10 bases in between. The CDR3 DNA reads TGCAGCGTACTCACCGTATACGAGCAGTACTTC. Translated, it gives CSVLTVYEQYF.

This clone occurred many times. The chain's CDR3 is CASSLGQGPMNTEAFF. In nucleotides, the CDR3 is TGCGCCAGCAGCTTGGGACAGGGCCCCATGAACACTGAAGCTTTCTTT. V is TRBV5-1 and J is TRBJ1-1, with TRBD1 matching over 7 bases. The V gene's germline CDR1 is SGHRS and CDR2 YFSETQ. V trimming: 0 bases; J trimming: 0 bases; junction bases outside the gene matches: 5. This CDR3 region has 16 residues. The variable domain in full, completed from reference TRBV5-1 and TRBJ1-1, reads KAGVTQTPRYLIKTRGQQVTLSCSPISGHRSVSWYQQTPGQGLQFLFEYFSETQRNKGNFPGRFSGRQFSNSRSEMNVSTLELGDSALYLCASSLGQGPMNTEAFFGQGTRLTVV.

This clone appeared many times. The chain carries TRBV19 and TRBJ2-5; D possibly corresponds to TRBD1 (9 bases). The CDR3 contains 16 residues. Germline V gene sequence: CDR1 LNHDA, CDR2 SQIVND (reference sequence). Trimming removed 4 bases at V and 9 bases at J, with 24 bases between. The CDR3 DNA sequence: TGTGCCAGTAGTAGAACGACAGGGGGGCAGGGACTAGCCCAGTACTTC. Amino acid sequence: CASSRTTGGQGLAQYF.

This clone has ten or more counts. This chain links TRBV25-1 with TRBJ2-3; the match to TRBD2 covers 10 bases. V lost 3 bases and J lost 4; bases outside the gene matches: 10. The length of the CDR3 is 17 residues. Germline CDR1 is MGHDK and CDR2 is SYGVNS. CDR3: CASSDLLAGASADTQYF. CDR3 DNA: TGTGCCAGCAGTGATTTGCTAGCGGGGGCCTCAGCAGATACGCAGTATTTT.

This clone was detected ten times or more. This sequence joins TRBV28 and TRBJ2-7; 12 positions agree with TRBD2. Germline-derived CDR1 and CDR2 are MDHEN and SYDVKM. V trimming: 5 bases; J trimming: 2 bases; junction bases outside the gene matches: 10. CDR3 length: 17 amino acids. The CDR3 reads CASSKGTSGQNTYEQYF. As DNA, the CDR3 is TGTGCCAGCAGTAAAGGGACTAGCGGGCAAAATACCTACGAGCAGTACTTC.

This clone was detected ten times or more. The chain joins TRBV9 to TRBJ1-6, with TRBD1 matching 7 bases. Germline-derived CDR1 and CDR2 are SGDLS and YYNGEE. The CDR3 loop spans 20 amino acids. J was trimmed by 13 bases and V by 6 bases; bases with no gene match: 31. Written as DNA, the CDR3 is TGTGCCAGCACACCTGGACTCGGACAGGTCTCCGTCGGCCTCCCCTTTCCCCTCCACTTT. Translated, it gives CASTPGLGQVSVGLPFPLHF.

This clone was observed at least ten times. The chain links TRBV2 to TRBJ2-5; 7 bases are a match to TRBD2. The CDR3 totals 15 residues. Germline CDR1 and CDR2: SNHLY and FYNNEI. The junction had 10 bases not matched to a gene; V was cut back by 6 bases and J by 3 bases. The CDR3 here is CASSVDPSGEETQYF. CDR3 nucleotides: TGTGCCAGCAGCGTAGACCCTAGCGGAGAAGAGACCCAGTACTTC.

This clone occurred many times. This chain connects TRBV19 to TRBJ1-4; no clear D. CDR1 and CDR2 from the germline V gene are LNHDA and SQIVND (reference sequence). This CDR3 has 16 residues. V was clipped by 6 bases and J by 10 bases, with 24 bases between them. The DNA for the CDR3 is TGTGCCAGTAGCCTCCCCCTTAGTGCTTCATATGGAAAACTGTTTTTT. It encodes CASSLPLSASYGKLFF.

This clone showed up many times. The V call is TRBV5-1, the J call TRBJ1-4, with a tentative D call TRBD1 (5 bases). In germline, CDR1 is SGHRS, CDR2 YFSETQ. The ends were cut back, 1 base at V and 3 bases at J, with 7 bases in the middle. This CDR3 comprises 14 residues. CDR3: CASSLMTANEKLFF. In DNA, the CDR3 is TGCGCCAGCAGCTTGATGACAGCTAATGAAAAACTGTTTTTT.

This clone was detected ten times or more. The chain couples TRBV2 to TRBJ2-3, with D perhaps TRBD1 (6 bases). Looked up from germline, CDR1 is SNHLY and CDR2 is FYNNEI. V was pared by 9 bases and J by 3 bases, with 16 bases between. CDR3 size: 14 residues. The DNA for the CDR3 is TGTGCCAGTGGAACAGGGATGGGGACAGATACGCAGTATTTT. Translated: CASGTGMGTDTQYF. The full variable domain, in which reference TRBV2 and TRBJ2-3 provide the parts outside the CDR3, is EPEVTQTPSHQVTQMGQEVILRCVPISNHLYFYWYRQILGQKVEFLVSFYNNEISEKSEIFDDQFSVERPDGSNFTLKIRSTKLEDSAMYFCASGTGMGTDTQYFGPGTRLTVL.

This clone was observed at least ten times. The rearrangement joins TRBV5-1 to TRBJ2-1, with 8 bases matching TRBD1. The length of the CDR3 is 14 residues. CDR1 is SGHRS, CDR2 YFSETQ, per germline. V was pared by 4 bases and J by 6 bases, with 6 bases of the junction left unmatched. The CDR3 loop reads CASSRTGITNEQFF. Here the CDR3 DNA reads TGCGCCAGCAGCAGGACAGGGATAACCAATGAGCAGTTCTTC.

The sample holds many counts of this clone. The chain couples TRBV7-9 to TRBJ2-3; D remains ambiguous. The CDR3 spans 13 residues. V was cut by 2 bases and J by 0 bases, with 3 bases left in between. Per the germline V gene, CDR1 is SEHNR and CDR2 is FQNEAQ (reference sequence). The CDR3 nucleotides are TGTGCCAGCAGCTTATCTAGCACAGATACGCAGTATTTT. Translating it yields CASSLSSTDTQYF.

This clone was counted ten times or more. The chain uses TRBV9 and TRBJ2-1, with D unclear. This CDR3 is 12 amino acids long. CDR1 and CDR2 (germline): SGDLS, YYNGEE. With 0 bases removed from V and 10 bases from J, the gap between germline ends came to 8 bases. CDR3 sequence (DNA): TGTGCCAGCAGCGTAGGTCAGGCCGAGCAGTTCTTC. This sequence encodes CASSVGQAEQFF. Together with reference TRBV9 and TRBJ2-1, the CDR3 gives the full variable domain: DSGVTQTPKHLITATGQRVTLRCSPRSGDLSVYWYQQSLDQGLQFLIQYYNGEERAKGNILERFSAQQFPDLHSELNLSSLELGDSALYFCASSVGQAEQFFGPGTRLTVL.

This clone has ten or more counts. This rearrangement joins TRBV28 to TRBJ2-1; 12 bases are a match to TRBD2. The CDR3 has 17 residues. V shed 5 bases, J shed 10 bases, and the junction held 15 bases outside the gene matches. The germline CDR1 and CDR2 sequences are MDHEN and SYDVKM. The CDR3 region is CASSIYPGLAGLGEQFF. The CDR3 DNA reads TGTGCCAGCAGTATTTACCCGGGACTAGCGGGCTTGGGGGAGCAGTTCTTC. The full variable domain, rest sourced from reference TRBV28 and TRBJ2-1, is DVKVTQSSRYLVKRTGEKVFLECVQDMDHENMFWYRQDPGLGLRLIYFSYDVKMKEKGDIPEGYSVSREKKERFSLILESASTNQTSMYLCASSIYPGLAGLGEQFFGPGTRLTVL.

The sample holds many counts of this clone. This chain links TRBV7-3 with TRBJ2-5; D unclear. With 0 bases removed from V and 5 bases from J, the gap between germline ends came to 13 bases. The CDR3 sequence is 15 residues long. Germline CDR1 SGHTA, CDR2 FQGTGA. The CDR3 spells CASSLTYSFGETQYF. The CDR3 DNA reads as TGTGCCAGCAGCTTAACCTACAGTTTTGGTGAGACCCAGTACTTC.

This clone has a count of ten or more. The chain recombines TRBV6-1 with TRBJ1-3; 10 bases map to TRBD1. The CDR3 has 17 residues. The V segment lost 3 bases and the J segment 3 bases; nucleotides outside the gene matches: 8. Looked up from germline, CDR1 is MNHNS and CDR2 is SASEGT. This CDR3 is CASSDRRDRGRGNTIYF. CDR3 nucleotide sequence: TGTGCCAGCAGTGATCGGAGGGACAGGGGTCGTGGAAACACCATATATTTT.

This clone appeared many times. The chain employs TRBV9 and TRBJ2-5; no clear D. With 0 bases removed from V and 1 base from J, the gap between germline ends came to 4 bases. Germline lookup yields CDR1 SGDLS and CDR2 YYNGEE. This CDR3 comprises 13 residues. The CDR3 spells CASSVGGQETQYF. In nucleotides, the CDR3 is TGTGCCAGCAGCGTAGGAGGCCAAGAGACCCAGTACTTC.

This clone appeared many times. The DNA for the CDR3 is TGTGCCAGCAGTTTAGGTCAGATCAATCAGCCCCAGCATTTT. It is translated as CASSLGQINQPQHF. The chain is built from TRBV28 and TRBJ1-5; D is unresolved. The CDR3 contains 14 residues. Trimming took 2 bases from V and 3 from J, leaving 8 bases between them. CDR1 and CDR2 from the germline V gene are MDHEN and SYDVKM.

This clone is judged medium-sized. The chain employs TRBV19 and TRBJ2-3; maybe TRBD2 (5 bases). V was clipped by 10 bases and J by 2 bases, with 13 bases between them. There are 13 residues in the CDR3. Germline V CDR1 and CDR2: LNHDA, SQIVND (reference sequence). Written as DNA, the CDR3 is TGTGCCACCCGGGGTTCCTCCACAGATACGCAGTATTTT. Encoded protein: CATRGSSTDTQYF.

This clone was counted at least ten times. This chain uses TRBV7-9 with TRBJ1-6, with a possible D match to TRBD1 (5 bases). The V gene's germline CDR1 is SEHNR and CDR2 FQNEAQ (reference sequence). The CDR3 has 17 amino acids. The germline V and J ends were trimmed by 4 bases and 6 bases, with 19 bases remaining between them. CDR3 bases: TGTGCCAGCAGCTCAACCTTGGGGCAGACCTCTAATTCACCCCTCCACTTT. Amino acids: CASSSTLGQTSNSPLHF.

This clone was picked up many times. The V and J genes are TRBV19 and TRBJ2-6, with D perhaps matching TRBD1 (6 bases). This CDR3 comprises 15 residues. Germline CDR1 and CDR2: LNHDA and SQIVND (reference sequence). V was cut by 5 bases and J by 1 base, with 9 bases left in between. CDR3 sequence: CASSLQGSGANVLTF. The CDR3 nucleotides read TGTGCCAGTAGTTTACAGGGATCTGGGGCCAACGTCCTGACTTTC.

The table lists this clone with many counts. This chain connects TRBV6-5 to TRBJ2-1, with unresolved D. V was cut by 5 bases and J by 0 bases, with 11 bases left in between. The CDR3 length is 15 residues. Germline-derived CDR1 and CDR2 are MNHEY and SVGAGI. CDR3 bases: TGTGCCAGCAGTAGAGCAAGGAGCTCCTACAATGAGCAGTTCTTC. Residues: CASSRARSSYNEQFF.